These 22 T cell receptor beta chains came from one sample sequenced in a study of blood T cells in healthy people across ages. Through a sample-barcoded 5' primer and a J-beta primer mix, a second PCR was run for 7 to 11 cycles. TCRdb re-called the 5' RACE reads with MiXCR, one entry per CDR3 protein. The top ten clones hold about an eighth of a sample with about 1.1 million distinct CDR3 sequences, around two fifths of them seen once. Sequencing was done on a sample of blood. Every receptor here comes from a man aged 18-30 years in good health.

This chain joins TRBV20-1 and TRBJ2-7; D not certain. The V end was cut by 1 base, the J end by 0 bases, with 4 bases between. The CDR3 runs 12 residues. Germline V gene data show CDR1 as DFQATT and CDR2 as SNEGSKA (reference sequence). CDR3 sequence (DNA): TGCAGTGCTAGAGGGGACTCCTACGAGCAGTACTTC. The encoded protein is CSARGDSYEQYF.

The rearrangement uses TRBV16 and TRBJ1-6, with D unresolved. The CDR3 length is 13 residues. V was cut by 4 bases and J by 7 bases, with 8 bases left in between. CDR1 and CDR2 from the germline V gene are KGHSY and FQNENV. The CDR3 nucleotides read TGTGCCAGCAGCCTAACTTGCAATTCACCCCTCCACTTT. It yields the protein CASSLTCNSPLHF.

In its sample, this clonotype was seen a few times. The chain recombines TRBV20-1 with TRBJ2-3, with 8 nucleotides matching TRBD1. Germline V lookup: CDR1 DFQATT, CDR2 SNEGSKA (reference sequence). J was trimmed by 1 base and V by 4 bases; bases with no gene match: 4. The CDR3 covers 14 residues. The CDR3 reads CSATLRGRTDTQYF. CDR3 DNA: TGCAGTGCTACCCTCAGGGGGCGCACAGATACGCAGTATTTT.

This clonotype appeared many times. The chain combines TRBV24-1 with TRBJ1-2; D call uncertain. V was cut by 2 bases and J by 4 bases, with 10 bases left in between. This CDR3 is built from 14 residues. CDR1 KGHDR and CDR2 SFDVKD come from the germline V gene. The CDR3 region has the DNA TGTGCCACCAGTGATTCGGGCACCTCCTATGGCTACACCTTC. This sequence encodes CATSDSGTSYGYTF.

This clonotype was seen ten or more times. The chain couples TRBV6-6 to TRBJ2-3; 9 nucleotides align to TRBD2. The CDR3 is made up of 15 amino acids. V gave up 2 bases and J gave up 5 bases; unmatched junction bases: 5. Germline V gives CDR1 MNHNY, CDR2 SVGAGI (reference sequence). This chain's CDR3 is CASSYSGGLGDTQYF. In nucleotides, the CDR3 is TGTGCCAGCAGTTACAGCGGGGGGCTAGGAGATACGCAGTATTTT.

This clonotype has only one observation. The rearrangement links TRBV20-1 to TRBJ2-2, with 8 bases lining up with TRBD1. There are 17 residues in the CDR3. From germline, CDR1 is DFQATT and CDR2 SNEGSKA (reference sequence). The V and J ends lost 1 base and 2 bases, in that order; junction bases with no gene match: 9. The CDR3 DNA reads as TGCAGTGCTAGAGCCGTTCAGGACAGGGTCAACACCGGGGAGCTGTTTTTT. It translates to CSARAVQDRVNTGELFF.

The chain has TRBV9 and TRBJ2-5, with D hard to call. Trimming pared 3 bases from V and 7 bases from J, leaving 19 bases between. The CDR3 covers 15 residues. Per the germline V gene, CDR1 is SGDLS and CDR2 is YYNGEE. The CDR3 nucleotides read TGTGCCAGCAGCGGACCGGGTCCCCGGGTCGCGACCCAGTACTTC. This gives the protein CASSGPGPRVATQYF.

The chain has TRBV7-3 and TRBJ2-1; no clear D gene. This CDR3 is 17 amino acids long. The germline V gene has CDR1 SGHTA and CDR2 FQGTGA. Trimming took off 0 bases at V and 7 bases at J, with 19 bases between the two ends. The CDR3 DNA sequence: TGTGCCAGCAGCTTAACGTACTCGACGACCACCATTAATGAGCAGTTCTTC. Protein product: CASSLTYSTTTINEQFF.

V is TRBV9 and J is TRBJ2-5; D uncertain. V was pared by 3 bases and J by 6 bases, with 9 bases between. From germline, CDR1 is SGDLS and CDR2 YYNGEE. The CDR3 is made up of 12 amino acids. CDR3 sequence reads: CASSESTKTQYF. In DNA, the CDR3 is TGTGCCAGCAGCGAAAGTACAAAGACCCAGTACTTC.

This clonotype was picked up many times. The CDR3 DNA is TGCGCCAGCAGCCAAGATCTTGGGACAGGGGGCTCTTCTTATCAGCCCCAGCATTTT. Translated, it gives CASSQDLGTGGSSYQPQHF. The chain recombines TRBV4-1 with TRBJ1-5; 12 positions agree with TRBD1. V shed 0 bases, J shed 5 bases, and the junction held 11 bases outside the gene matches. Germline CDR1 and CDR2: MGHRA and YSYEKL. The CDR3 extends over 19 amino acids.

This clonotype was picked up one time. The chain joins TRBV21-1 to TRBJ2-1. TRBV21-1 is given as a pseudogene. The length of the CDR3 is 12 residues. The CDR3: CASSIICNEQFF. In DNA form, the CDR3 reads TGTGCCAGCAGCATAATCTGCAATGAGCAGTTCTTC.

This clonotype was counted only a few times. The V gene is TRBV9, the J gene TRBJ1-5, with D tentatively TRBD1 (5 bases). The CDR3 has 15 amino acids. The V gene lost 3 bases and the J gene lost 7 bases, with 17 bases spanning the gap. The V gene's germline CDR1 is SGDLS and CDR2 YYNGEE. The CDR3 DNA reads TGTGCCAGCAGCGCGTCCGGGACGGTAATGCAGCCCCAGCATTTT. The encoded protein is CASSASGTVMQPQHF.

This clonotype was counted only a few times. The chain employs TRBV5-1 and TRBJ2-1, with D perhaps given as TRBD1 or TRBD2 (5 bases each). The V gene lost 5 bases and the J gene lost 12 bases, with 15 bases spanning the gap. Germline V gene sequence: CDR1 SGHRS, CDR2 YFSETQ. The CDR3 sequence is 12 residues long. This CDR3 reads CASRWDLHTQFF. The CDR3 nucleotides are TGCGCCAGCAGATGGGACCTCCATACGCAGTTCTTC.

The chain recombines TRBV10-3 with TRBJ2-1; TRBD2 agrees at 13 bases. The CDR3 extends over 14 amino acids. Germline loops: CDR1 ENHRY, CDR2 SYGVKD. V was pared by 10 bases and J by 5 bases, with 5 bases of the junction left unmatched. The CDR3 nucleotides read TGTGCCACTCGGACTAGCGGGGGTAACAATGAGCAGTTCTTC. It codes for CATRTSGGNNEQFF.

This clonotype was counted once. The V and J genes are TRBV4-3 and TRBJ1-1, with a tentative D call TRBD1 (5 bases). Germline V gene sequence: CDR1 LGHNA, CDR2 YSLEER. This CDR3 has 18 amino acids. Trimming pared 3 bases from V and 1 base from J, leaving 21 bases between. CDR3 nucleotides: TGCGCCAGCAGCCATCCTACCGGGGCAGGCCGAGCGAACACTGAAGCTTTCTTT. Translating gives CASSHPTGAGRANTEAFF.

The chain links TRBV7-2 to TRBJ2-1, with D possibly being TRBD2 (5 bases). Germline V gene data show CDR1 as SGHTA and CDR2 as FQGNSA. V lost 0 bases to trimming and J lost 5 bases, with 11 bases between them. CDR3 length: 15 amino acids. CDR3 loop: CASSLALGNDNEQFF. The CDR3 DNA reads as TGTGCCAGCAGCTTAGCGCTCGGGAACGACAATGAGCAGTTCTTC.

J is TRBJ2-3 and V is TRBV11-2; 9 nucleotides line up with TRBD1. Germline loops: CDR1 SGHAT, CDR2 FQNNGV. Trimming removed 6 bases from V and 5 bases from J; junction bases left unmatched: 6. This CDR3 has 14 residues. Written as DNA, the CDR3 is TGTGCCAGCAGTCCCCCGGGACAGGGAGATACGCAGTATTTT. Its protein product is CASSPPGQGDTQYF.

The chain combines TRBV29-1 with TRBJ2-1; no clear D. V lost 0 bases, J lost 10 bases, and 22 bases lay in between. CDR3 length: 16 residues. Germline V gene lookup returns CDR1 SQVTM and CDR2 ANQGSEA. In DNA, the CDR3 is TGCAGCGTTGAAGATAGAACCGACGAAAGCTCCTACGAGCAGTTCTTC. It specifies CSVEDRTDESSYEQFF.

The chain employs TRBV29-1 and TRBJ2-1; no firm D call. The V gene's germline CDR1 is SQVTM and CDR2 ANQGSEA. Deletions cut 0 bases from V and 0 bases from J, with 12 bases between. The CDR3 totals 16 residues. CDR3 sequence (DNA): TGCAGCGTTGAAGATCTGGGTTTGGGCTCCTACAATGAGCAGTTCTTC. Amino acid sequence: CSVEDLGLGSYNEQFF.

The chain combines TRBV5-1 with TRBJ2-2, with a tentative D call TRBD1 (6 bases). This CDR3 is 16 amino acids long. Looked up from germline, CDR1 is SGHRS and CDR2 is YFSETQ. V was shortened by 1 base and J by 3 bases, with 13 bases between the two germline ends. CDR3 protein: CASSLIRTEDTGELFF. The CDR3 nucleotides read TGCGCCAGCAGCTTGATAAGGACAGAGGACACCGGGGAGCTGTTTTTT.

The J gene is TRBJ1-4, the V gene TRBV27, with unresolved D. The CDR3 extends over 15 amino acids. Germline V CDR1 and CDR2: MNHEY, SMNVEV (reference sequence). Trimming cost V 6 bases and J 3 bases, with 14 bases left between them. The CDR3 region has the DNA TGTGCCAGCAGGAAGGGAGGGCTCTCTAATGAAAAACTGTTTTTT. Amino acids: CASRKGGLSNEKLFF.

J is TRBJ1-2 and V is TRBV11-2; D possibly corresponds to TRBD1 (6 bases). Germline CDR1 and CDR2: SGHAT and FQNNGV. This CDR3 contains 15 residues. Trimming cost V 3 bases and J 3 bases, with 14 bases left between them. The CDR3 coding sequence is TGTGCCAGCAGCTTTGTGGACAGTTCGTACTATGGCTACACCTTC. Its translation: CASSFVDSSYYGYTF.